These 10 T cell receptor beta chains share one sample of origin, sequenced in a study of cytomegalovirus exposure and HLA in healthy donors. Only in-frame clones appear in the TCRdb table, and some are missing; sequencing was by immunoSEQ multiplex PCR. This table holds under 200,000 clones, 86% found once. Sequenced input: PBMCs. The receptor set was obtained from a woman in her twenties or thirties in good health and CMV-seronegative.

This clone showed up just once. Here the CDR3 reads CASSYAGQLNTEAFF. In DNA form, the CDR3 reads TGTGCCAGCAGTTACGCCGGACAGTTGAACACTGAAGCTTTCTTT. This chain uses TRBV6-6 with TRBJ1-1, with a weak D call TRBD1 (6 bases). Trimming pared 2 bases from V and 0 bases from J, leaving 10 bases between. Germline CDR1 MNHNY, CDR2 SVGAGI (reference sequence). The CDR3 totals 15 residues.

This clone was counted between two and nine times. The genes are TRBV5-1 and TRBJ2-1; D is ambiguous. The CDR3 has 12 amino acids. The ends were cut back, 0 bases at V and 7 bases at J, with 5 bases in the middle. Germline assignment: CDR1 SGHRS and CDR2 YFSETQ. The CDR3 reads CASSLVRNEQFF. Here the CDR3 DNA reads TGCGCCAGCAGCTTGGTGCGGAATGAGCAGTTCTTC.

V and J are TRBV4-2 and TRBJ2-7, with D perhaps matching TRBD2 (6 bases). There are 15 residues in the CDR3. Trimming removed 4 bases at V and 2 bases at J, with 15 bases between. The germline gives CDR1 LGHNA, CDR2 YNFKEQ. CDR3 nucleotides: TGTGCCAGCAGCCGGGGGGAGGAGAAACCCTACGAGCAGTACTTC. Protein: CASSRGEEKPYEQYF.

The rearrangement links TRBV29-1 to TRBJ2-5; D is unclear. The CDR3 length is 11 residues. Germline V gives CDR1 SQVTM, CDR2 ANQGSEA. V lost 6 bases, J lost 5 bases, and 10 bases lay in between. The CDR3 nucleotides read TGCAGCGTGGAACAGTTTGAGACCCAGTACTTC. This translates into CSVEQFETQYF.

The chain uses TRBV2 and TRBJ2-3, with 12 bases that match TRBD2. The V gene end was trimmed by 9 bases and the J gene end by 1 base; junction bases not matched to a gene: 5. This CDR3 has 15 residues. The V gene's germline CDR1 is SNHLY and CDR2 FYNNEI. The CDR3 bases are TGTGCCAGTCTTAGACTAGCGGGAGGCACAGATACGCAGTATTTT. This gives the protein CASLRLAGGTDTQYF.

The V and J genes are TRBV5-4 and TRBJ1-2, with a weak D call TRBD1 (5 bases). CDR1 is SGHNT and CDR2 is YYREEE in the germline V gene (reference sequence). The ends were cut back, 5 bases at V and 1 base at J, with 15 bases in the middle. CDR3 length: 15 residues. Written as DNA, the CDR3 is TGTGCCAGCAGTAACGACAGCGGGTTTAACTATGGCTACACCTTC. Amino acid sequence: CASSNDSGFNYGYTF.

The chain has TRBV4-1 and TRBJ2-5; 8 bases are a match to TRBD2. The germline V gene encodes CDR1 MGHRA and CDR2 YSYEKL. V lost 1 base, J lost 4 bases, and 5 bases stayed unmatched. There are 15 residues in the CDR3. The CDR3, as DNA: TGCGCCAGCAGCCAAGTTAGTACTAGCGGAGAGACCCAGTACTTC. Its translation is CASSQVSTSGETQYF.

There are a few counts of this clone. The chain employs TRBV2 and TRBJ2-7; 11 nucleotides agree with TRBD2. This CDR3 is built from 14 residues. CDR1 SNHLY and CDR2 FYNNEI come from the germline V gene. With 5 bases clipped from V and 2 bases from J, the junction kept 2 bases outside the gene matches. CDR3 loop: CASSPSGGTYEQYF. CDR3 in DNA: TGTGCCAGCAGTCCTAGCGGGGGGACCTACGAGCAGTACTTC.

This sequence joins TRBV2 and TRBJ2-1; a weak D match, TRBD1 (6 bases). Trimming took off 8 bases at V and 5 bases at J, with 7 bases between the two ends. Germline V lookup: CDR1 SNHLY, CDR2 FYNNEI. The CDR3 sequence is 11 residues long. The CDR3 DNA reads as TGTGCCAGCTACAGGGACAATGAGCAGTTCTTC. It translates to CASYRDNEQFF.

The V gene is TRBV28, the J gene TRBJ2-1; D gene ambiguous. Germline V CDR1 and CDR2: MDHEN, SYDVKM. The CDR3 is made up of 12 amino acids. Trimming shortened V by 6 bases and J by 15 bases, and 18 bases separated the two germline ends. DNA for the CDR3: TGTGCCAGCAGGACTCCACCCTTGAGCCGGTTCTTC. Its protein product is CASRTPPLSRFF.